This T cell receptor beta chain was obtained from a study of human T cells and chemical hapten exposure. About the study: Patients, predominantly female, presented with alopecia areata, totalis or universalis.

Time point given: patch test 1, 2 weeks after DPC sensitization. The treatment here: therapeutic diphenylcyclopropenone sensitization with weekly scalp DPC. Methods used by the authors: Counts of TCRs in each sample centred on a median of about 99,000 and extended from around 24,000 to 710,000. TCRdb re-called the RACE reads through MiXCR, storing one row per CDR3 protein. The V and J calls were not made by the authors but by TCRdb's processing. The sample consists of approximately 80,000 distinct CDR3 sequences, 7.5% to 9% of them appearing once. Germline lookup yields CDR1 SGHVS and CDR2 FQNEAQ. V lost 3 bases and J 1 base, leaving 9 bases between the germline ends. This CDR3 comprises 15 residues. This clonotype has ten or more counts.

Sequencing used whole blood, obtained in connection with sensitization to the hapten diphenylcyclopropenone (DPC). The genes are TRBV7-8 and TRBJ2-2; D gene uncertain. The TCR was taken from a woman in her 30s with alopecia areata. Some clones in this sample may be carry-over from other donors' samples. The CDR3 DNA reads as TGTGCCAGCAGCTTTAGGTGGGAGAACACCGGGGAGCTGTTTTTT. Its protein is CASSFRWENTGELFF.